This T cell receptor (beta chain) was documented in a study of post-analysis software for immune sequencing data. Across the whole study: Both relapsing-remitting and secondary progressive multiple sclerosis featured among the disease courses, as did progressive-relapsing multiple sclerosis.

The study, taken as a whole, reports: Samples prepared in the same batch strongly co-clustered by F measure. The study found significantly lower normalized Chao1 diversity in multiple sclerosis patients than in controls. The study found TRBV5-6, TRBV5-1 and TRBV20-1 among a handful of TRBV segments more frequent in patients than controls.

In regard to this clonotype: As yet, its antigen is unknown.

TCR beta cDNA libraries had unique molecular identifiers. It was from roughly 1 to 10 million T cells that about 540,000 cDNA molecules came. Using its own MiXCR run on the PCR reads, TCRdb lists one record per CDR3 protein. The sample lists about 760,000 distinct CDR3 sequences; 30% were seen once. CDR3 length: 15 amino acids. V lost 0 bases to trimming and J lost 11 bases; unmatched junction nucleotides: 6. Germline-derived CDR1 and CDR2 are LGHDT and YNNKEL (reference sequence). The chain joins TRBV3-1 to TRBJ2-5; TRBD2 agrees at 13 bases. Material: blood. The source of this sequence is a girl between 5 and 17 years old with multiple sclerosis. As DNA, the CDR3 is TGTGCCAGCAGCCAAGATACGACTAGCGGGAGGATGCAGTACTTC. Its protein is CASSQDTTSGRMQYF.